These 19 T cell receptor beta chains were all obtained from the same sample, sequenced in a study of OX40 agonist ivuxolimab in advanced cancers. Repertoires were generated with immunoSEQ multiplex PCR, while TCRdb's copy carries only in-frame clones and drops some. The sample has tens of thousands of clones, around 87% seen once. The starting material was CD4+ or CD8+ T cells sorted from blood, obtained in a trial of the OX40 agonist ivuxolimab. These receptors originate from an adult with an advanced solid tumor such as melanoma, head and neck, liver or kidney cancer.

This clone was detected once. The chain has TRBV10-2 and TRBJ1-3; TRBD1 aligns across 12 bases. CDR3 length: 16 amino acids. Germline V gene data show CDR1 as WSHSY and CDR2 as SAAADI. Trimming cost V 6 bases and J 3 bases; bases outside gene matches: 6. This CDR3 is CASRRDRGQGGNTIYF. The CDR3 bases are TGCGCCAGCAGGAGGGACAGGGGGCAAGGTGGAAACACCATATATTTT.

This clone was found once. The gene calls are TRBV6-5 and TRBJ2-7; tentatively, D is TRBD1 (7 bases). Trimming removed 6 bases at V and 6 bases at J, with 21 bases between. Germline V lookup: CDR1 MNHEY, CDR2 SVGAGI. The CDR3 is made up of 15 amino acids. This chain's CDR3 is CASRTQPRGAGEQYF. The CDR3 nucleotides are TGTGCCAGCAGAACTCAGCCCAGGGGGGCGGGCGAGCAGTACTTC.

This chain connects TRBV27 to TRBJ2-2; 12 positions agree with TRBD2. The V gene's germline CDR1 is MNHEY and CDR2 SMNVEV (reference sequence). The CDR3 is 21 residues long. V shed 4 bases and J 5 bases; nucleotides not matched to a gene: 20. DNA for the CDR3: TGTGCCAGCAGTTCCTACCCTCCTCTAGCGGGGGGGCCCCCGGGGACCGGGGAGCTGTTTTTT. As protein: CASSSYPPLAGGPPGTGELFF.

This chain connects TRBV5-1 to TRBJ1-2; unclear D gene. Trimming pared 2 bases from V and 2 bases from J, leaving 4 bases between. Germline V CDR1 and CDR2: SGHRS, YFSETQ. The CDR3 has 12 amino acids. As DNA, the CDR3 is TGCGCCAGCAGCTTTGGCAACTATGGCTACACCTTC. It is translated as CASSFGNYGYTF.

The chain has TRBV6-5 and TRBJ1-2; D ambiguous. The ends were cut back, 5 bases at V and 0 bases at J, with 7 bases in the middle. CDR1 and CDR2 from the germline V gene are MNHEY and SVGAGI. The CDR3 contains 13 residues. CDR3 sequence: CASSMTSNYGYTF. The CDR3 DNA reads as TGTGCCAGCAGTATGACTTCTAACTATGGCTACACCTTC.

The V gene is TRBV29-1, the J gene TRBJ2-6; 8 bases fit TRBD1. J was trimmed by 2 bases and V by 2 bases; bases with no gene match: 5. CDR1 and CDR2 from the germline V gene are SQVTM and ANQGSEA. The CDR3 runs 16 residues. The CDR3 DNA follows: TGCAGCGTTGAACAGGGGGCGCTTGCTGGGGCCAACGTCCTGACTTTC. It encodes CSVEQGALAGANVLTF.

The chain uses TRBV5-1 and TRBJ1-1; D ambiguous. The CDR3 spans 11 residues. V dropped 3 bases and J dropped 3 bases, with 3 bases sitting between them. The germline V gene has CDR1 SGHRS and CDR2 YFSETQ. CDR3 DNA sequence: TGCGCCAGCAGCTCGGACACTGAAGCTTTCTTT. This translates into CASSSDTEAFF.

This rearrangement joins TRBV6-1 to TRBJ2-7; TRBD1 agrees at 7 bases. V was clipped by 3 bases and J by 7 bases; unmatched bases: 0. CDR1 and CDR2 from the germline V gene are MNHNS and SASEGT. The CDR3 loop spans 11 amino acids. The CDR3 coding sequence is TGTGCCAGCAGTGACAGGGGGGAGCAGTACTTC. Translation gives CASSDRGEQYF.

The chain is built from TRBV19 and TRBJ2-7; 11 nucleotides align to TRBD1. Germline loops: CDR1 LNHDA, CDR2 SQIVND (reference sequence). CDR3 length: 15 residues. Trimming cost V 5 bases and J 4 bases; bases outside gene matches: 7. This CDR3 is CASSASDRGLYEQYF. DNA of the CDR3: TGTGCCAGTAGTGCCTCGGACAGGGGGCTGTACGAGCAGTACTTC.

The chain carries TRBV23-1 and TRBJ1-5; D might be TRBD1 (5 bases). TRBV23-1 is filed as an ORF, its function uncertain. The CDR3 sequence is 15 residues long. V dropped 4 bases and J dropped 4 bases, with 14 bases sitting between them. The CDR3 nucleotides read TGCGCCAGCAGTCTCCCCGGGGGGGGTAATCAGCCCCAGCATTTT. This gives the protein CASSLPGGGNQPQHF.

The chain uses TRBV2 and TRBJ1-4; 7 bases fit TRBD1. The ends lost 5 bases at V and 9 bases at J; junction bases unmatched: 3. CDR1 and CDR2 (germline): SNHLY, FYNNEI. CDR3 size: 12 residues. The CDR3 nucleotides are TGTGCCAGCAGTTCGGGACAGAAAAAACTGTTTTTT. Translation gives CASSSGQKKLFF.

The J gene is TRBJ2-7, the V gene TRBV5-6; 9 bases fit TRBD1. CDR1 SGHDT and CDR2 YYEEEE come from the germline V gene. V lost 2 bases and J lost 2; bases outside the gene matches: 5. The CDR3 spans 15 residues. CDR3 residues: CASSLPQGATYEQYF. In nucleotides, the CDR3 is TGTGCCAGCAGCTTACCACAGGGGGCGACCTACGAGCAGTACTTC.

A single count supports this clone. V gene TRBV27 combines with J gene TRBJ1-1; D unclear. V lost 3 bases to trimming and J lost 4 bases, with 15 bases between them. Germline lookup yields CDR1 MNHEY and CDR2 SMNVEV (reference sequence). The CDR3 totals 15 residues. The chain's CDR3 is CASSLNGLRGTEAFF. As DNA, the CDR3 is TGTGCCAGCAGTTTGAACGGCTTGCGGGGCACTGAAGCTTTCTTT.

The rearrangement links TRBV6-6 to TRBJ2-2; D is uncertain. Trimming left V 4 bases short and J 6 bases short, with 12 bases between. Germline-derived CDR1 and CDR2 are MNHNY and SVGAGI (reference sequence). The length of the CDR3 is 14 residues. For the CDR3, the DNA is TGTGCCAGCAGTTTAACTACGACGTCCGGGGAGCTGTTTTTT. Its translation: CASSLTTTSGELFF.

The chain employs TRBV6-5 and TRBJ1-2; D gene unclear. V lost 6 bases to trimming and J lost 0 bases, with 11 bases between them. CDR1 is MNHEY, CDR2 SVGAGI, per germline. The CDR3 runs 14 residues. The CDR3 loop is CASRPDGANYGYTF. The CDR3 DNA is TGTGCCAGCAGGCCGGACGGAGCTAACTATGGCTACACCTTC.

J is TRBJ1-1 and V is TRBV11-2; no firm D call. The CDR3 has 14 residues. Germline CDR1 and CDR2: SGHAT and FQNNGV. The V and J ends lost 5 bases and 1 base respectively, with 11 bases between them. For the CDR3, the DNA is TGTGCCAGCAGCCTCCAGGAGTCGAACACTGAAGCTTTCTTT. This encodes CASSLQESNTEAFF.

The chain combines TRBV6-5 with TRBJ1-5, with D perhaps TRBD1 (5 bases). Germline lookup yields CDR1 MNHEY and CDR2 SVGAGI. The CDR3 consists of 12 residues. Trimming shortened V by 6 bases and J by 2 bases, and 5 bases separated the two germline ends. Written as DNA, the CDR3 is TGTGCCAGCAGGACAGGCAATCAGCCCCAGCATTTT. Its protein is CASRTGNQPQHF.

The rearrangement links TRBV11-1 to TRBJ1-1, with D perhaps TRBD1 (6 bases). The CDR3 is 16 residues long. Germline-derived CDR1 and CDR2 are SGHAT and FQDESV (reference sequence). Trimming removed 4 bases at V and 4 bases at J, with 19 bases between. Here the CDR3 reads CASSSGGHSGGTEAFF. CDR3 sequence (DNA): TGTGCCAGCAGCTCGGGGGGACACAGCGGTGGCACTGAAGCTTTCTTT.

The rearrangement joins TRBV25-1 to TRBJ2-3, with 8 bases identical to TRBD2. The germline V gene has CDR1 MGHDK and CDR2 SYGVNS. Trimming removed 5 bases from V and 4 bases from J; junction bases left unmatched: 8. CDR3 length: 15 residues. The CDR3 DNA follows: TGTGCCAGCAGTCCCGGGGGGGCTTTTTCAGATACGCAGTATTTT. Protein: CASSPGGAFSDTQYF.